Reported below is one T cell receptor (beta chain). Germline V gene sequence: CDR1 KGHSH, CDR2 LQKENI. J was trimmed by 4 bases and V by 3 bases; bases with no gene match: 6. The length of the CDR3 is 15 residues. This sample is part of a study of cytomegalovirus exposure and HLA in healthy donors. Clones were sequenced by immunoSEQ multiplex PCR, and TCRdb holds only the in-frame ones, with some missing. Altogether about 150,000 clones are present, 94% being singletons, with the ten largest covering approximately 1.8%. The sample was PBMCs. This sequence originates from a man aged 18 to 35 in good health and CMV-seropositive. V gene TRBV18 combines with J gene TRBJ2-7, with 10 bases identical to TRBD1. DNA of the CDR3: TGTGCCAGCTCACCCGGACAGGGGGTTTCTTACGAGCAGTACTTC. It codes for CASSPGQGVSYEQYF.